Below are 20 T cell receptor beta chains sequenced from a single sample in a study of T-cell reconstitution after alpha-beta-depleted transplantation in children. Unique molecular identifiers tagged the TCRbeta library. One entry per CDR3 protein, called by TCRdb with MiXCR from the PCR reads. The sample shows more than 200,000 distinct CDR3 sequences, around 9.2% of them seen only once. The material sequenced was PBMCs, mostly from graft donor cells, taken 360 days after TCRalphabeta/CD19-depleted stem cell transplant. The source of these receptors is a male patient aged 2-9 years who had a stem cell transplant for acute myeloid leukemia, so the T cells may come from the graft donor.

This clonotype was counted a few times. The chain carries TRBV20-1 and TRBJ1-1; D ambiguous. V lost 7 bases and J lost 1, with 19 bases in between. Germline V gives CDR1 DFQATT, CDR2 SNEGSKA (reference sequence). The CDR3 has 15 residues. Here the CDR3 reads CSGYGGLEGNTEAFF. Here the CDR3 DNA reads TGCAGTGGTTATGGAGGGCTTGAGGGGAACACTGAAGCTTTCTTT.

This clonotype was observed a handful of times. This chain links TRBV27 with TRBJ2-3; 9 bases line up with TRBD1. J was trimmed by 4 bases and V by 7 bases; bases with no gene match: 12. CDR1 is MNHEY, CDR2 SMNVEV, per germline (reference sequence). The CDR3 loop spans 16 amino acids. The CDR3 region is CASTKIGGQGADTQYF. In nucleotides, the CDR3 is TGTGCCAGCACCAAGATTGGGGGACAGGGCGCAGATACGCAGTATTTT.

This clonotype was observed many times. CDR3 DNA sequence: TGTGCCAGCAGTTACGGAGAAAAACTGTTTTTT. Protein: CASSYGEKLFF. The V and J genes are TRBV6-5 and TRBJ1-4; no clear D gene. Germline V gene sequence: CDR1 MNHEY, CDR2 SVGAGI. This CDR3 has 11 amino acids. Trimming left V 2 bases short and J 8 bases short, with 3 bases between.

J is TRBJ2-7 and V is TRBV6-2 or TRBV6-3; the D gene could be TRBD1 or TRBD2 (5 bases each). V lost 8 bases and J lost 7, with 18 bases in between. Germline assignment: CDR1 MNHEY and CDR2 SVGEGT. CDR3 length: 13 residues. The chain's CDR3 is CASRDPFEGEQYF. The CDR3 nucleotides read TGTGCCAGCCGGGACCCCTTCGAGGGTGAGCAGTACTTC.

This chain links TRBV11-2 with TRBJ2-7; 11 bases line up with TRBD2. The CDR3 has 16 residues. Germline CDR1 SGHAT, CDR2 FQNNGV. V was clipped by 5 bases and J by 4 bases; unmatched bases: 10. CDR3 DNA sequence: TGTGCCAGCAGCCATCGACTAGCGGGAATTCTATACGAGCAGTACTTC. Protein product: CASSHRLAGILYEQYF.

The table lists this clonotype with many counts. This chain's CDR3 is CASSLLVTGELFF. As DNA, the CDR3 is TGTGCCAGCAGCTTACTGGTCACCGGGGAGCTGTTTTTT. This chain connects TRBV7-9 to TRBJ2-2, with unresolved D. The length of the CDR3 is 13 residues. The germline gives CDR1 SEHNR, CDR2 FQNEAQ (reference sequence). Between the trimmed V and J ends, which lost 2 bases and 4 bases, there was a span of 5 bases.

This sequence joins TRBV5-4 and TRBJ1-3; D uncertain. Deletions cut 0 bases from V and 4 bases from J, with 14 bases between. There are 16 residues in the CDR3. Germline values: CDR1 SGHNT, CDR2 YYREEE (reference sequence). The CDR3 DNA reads TGTGCCAGCAGCTTGGCAGCGACCGGCTCCGGAAACACCATATATTTT. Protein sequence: CASSLAATGSGNTIYF.

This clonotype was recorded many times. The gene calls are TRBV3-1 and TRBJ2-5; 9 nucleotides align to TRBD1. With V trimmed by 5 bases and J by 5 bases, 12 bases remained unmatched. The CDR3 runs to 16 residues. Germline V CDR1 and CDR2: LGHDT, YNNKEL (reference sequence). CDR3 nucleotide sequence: TGTGCCAGCAGCTCGAACTGGGACAGGGCCCTCGAGACCCAGTACTTC. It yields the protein CASSSNWDRALETQYF.

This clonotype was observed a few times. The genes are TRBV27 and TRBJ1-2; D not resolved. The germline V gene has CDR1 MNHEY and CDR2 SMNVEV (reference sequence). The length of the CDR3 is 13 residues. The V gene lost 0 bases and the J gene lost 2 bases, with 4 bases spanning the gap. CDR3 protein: CASSLSPNYGYTF. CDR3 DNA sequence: TGTGCCAGCAGTTTATCCCCGAACTATGGCTACACCTTC.

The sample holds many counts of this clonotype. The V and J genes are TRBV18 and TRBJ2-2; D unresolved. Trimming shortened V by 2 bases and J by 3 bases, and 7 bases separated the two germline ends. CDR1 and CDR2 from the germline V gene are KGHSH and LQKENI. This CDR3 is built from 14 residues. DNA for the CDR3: TGTGCCAGCTCACCAAAACCGTACACCGGGGAGCTGTTTTTT. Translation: CASSPKPYTGELFF. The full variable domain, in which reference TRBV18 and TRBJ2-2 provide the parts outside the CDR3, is NAGVMQNPRHLVRRRGQEARLRCSPMKGHSHVYWYRQLPEEGLKFMVYLQKENIIDESGMPKERFSAEFPKEGPSILRIQQVVRGDSAAYFCASSPKPYTGELFFGEGSRLTVL.

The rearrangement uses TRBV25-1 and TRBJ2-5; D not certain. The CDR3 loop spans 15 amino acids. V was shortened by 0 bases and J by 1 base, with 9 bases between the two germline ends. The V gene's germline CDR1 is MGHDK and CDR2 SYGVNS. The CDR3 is CASSEYGRTQETQYF. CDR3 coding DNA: TGTGCCAGCAGTGAATATGGACGTACCCAAGAGACCCAGTACTTC.

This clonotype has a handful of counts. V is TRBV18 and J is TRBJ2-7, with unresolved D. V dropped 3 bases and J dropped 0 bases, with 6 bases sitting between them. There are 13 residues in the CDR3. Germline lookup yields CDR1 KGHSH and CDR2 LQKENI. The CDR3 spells CASSPTASYEQYV. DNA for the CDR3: TGTGCCAGCTCACCGACTGCCTCCTACGAGCAGTACGTC.

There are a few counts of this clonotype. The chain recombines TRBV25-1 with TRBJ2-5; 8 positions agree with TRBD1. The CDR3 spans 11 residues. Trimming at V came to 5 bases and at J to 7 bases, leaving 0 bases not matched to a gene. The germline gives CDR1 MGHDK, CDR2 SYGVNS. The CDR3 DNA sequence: TGTGCCAGCAGTACAGGGGGGACCCAGTACTTC. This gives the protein CASSTGGTQYF.

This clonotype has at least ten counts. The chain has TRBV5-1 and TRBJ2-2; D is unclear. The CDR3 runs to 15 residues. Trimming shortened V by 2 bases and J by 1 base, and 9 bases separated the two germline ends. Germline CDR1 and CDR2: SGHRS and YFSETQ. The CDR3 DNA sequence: TGCGCCAGCAGCTTTACGCCAGAGAACACCGGGGAGCTGTTTTTT. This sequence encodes CASSFTPENTGELFF.

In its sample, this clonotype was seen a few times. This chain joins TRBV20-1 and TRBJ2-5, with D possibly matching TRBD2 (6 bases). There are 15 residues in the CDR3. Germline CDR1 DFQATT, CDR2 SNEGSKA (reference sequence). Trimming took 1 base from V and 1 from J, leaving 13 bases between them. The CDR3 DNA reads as TGCAGTGCTAGAGGAGGGCTGACTAGCCAAGAGACCCAGTACTTC. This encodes CSARGGLTSQETQYF.

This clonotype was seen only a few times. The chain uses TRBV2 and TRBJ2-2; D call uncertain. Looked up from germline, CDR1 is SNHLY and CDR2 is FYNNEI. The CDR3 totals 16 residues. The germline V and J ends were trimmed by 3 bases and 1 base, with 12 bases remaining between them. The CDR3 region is CASSESHPMNTGELFF. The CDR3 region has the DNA TGTGCCAGCAGTGAGAGTCACCCAATGAACACCGGGGAGCTGTTTTTT.

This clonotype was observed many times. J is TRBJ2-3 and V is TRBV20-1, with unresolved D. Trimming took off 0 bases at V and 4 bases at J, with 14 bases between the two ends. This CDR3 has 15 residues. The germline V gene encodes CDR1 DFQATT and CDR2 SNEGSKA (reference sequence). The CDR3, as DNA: TGCAGTGCTAGAGATGTCAGGCGATGGGCAGATACGCAGTATTTT. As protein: CSARDVRRWADTQYF.

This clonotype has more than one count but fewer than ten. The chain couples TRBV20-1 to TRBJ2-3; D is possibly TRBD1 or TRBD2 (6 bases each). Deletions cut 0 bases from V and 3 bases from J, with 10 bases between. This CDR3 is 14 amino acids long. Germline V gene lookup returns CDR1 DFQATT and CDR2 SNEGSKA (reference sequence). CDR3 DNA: TGCAGTGCTAGAGATTGGGGGGCGACAGATACGCAGTATTTT. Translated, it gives CSARDWGATDTQYF.

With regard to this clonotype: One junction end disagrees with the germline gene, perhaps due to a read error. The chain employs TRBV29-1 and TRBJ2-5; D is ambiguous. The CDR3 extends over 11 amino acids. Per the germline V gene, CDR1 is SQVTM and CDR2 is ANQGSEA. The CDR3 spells CGVLREETQYF. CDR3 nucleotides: TGCGGCGTCTTGAGAGAGGAGACCCAGTACTTC.

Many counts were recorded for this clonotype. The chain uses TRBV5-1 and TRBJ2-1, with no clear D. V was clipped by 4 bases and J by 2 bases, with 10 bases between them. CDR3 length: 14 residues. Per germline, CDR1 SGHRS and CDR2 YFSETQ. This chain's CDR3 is CASSASRAYNEQFF. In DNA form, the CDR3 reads TGCGCCAGCAGCGCATCTAGGGCCTACAATGAGCAGTTCTTC. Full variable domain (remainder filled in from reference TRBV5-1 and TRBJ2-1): KAGVTQTPRYLIKTRGQQVTLSCSPISGHRSVSWYQQTPGQGLQFLFEYFSETQRNKGNFPGRFSGRQFSNSRSEMNVSTLELGDSALYLCASSASRAYNEQFFGPGTRLTVL.